This T cell receptor beta chain is drawn from a study of T cell changes during pregnancy in multiple sclerosis. Repertoires were generated with immunoSEQ multiplex PCR, while TCRdb's copy carries only in-frame clones and drops some. In the table there are about 44,000 clones, approximately 90% of which are singletons. The TCR sequence derives from a female donor with multiple sclerosis, enrolled in a pregnancy study. Source: CD4+ T cells from peripheral blood mononuclear cells, taken after pregnancy.

The CDR3 loop is CASSLAGQAYEQYF. In nucleotides, the CDR3 is TGCGCCAGCAGCTTGGCCGGCCAGGCCTACGAGCAGTACTTC. The chain combines TRBV5-1 with TRBJ2-7, with D unclear. V gave up 0 bases and J gave up 2 bases, with 9 bases separating them. CDR3 size: 14 residues. The germline V gene encodes CDR1 SGHRS and CDR2 YFSETQ.